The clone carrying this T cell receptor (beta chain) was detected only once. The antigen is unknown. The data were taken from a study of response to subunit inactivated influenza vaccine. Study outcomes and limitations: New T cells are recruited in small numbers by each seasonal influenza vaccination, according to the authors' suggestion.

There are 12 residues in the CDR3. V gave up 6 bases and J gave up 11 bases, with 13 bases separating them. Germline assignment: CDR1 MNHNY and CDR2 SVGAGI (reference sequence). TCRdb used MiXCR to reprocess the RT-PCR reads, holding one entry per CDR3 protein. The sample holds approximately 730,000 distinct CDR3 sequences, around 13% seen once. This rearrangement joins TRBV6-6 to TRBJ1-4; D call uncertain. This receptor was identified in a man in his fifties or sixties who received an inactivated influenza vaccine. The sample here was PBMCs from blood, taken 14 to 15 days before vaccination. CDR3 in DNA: TGTGCCAGCAGGCCCGCGAGCGACAAACTGTTTTTT. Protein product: CASRPASDKLFF.